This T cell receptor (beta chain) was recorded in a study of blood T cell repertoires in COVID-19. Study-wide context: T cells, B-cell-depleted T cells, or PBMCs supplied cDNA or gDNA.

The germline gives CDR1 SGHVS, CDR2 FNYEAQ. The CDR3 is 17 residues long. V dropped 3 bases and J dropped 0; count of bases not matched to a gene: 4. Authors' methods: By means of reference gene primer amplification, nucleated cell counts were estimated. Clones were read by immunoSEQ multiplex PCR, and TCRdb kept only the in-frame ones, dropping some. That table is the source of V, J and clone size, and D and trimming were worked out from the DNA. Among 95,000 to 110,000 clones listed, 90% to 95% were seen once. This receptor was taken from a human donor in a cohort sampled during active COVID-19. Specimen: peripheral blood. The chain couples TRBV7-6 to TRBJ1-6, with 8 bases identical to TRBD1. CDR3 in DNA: TGTGCCAGCAGCTTGGACAGGGTAAACTCCTATAATTCACCCCTCCACTTT. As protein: CASSLDRVNSYNSPLHF.